This paragraph reports one TCR beta chain. This sample stems from a study of CD8+ T cells in alopecia areata. Described treatment: oral pan-JAK inhibitor, 5-10 mg twice daily. Sequencing used cDNA as its template, made by extracting RNA and reverse transcribing it. Clones were sequenced by immunoSEQ multiplex PCR, and TCRdb holds only the in-frame ones, with some missing. The table records about 200,000 clones, around 66% of them present only once. The germline V gene encodes CDR1 SQVTM and CDR2 ANQGSEA. CDR3 length equals 11 residues. Trimming took off 7 bases at V and 5 bases at J, with 10 bases between the two ends.

The chain is built from TRBV29-1 and TRBJ2-3; D might be TRBD2 (6 bases). The input for sequencing was CD4+ T cells sorted from blood, taken at week 4, from a patient treated with tofacitinib. This TCR derives from a human donor with alopecia areata. CDR3 nucleotides: TGCAGCGCGGGGGAGGTAGATACGCAGTATTTT. Its translation is CSAGEVDTQYF.